This TCR beta chain was retrieved from a study of blood T cells in healthy people across ages. The CDR3 has 14 residues. Per germline, CDR1 LNHDA and CDR2 SQIVND (reference sequence). Trimming cost V 0 bases and J 7 bases; bases outside gene matches: 5. Then a second PCR, running roughly 6 to 11 cycles, was carried out with a sample-barcoded 5' primer and a J-beta primer mix. MiXCR, applied by TCRdb to the 5' RACE reads, yields one record per CDR3 protein. The repertoire holds 600,000 to 1,000,000 distinct CDR3 sequences, with just under 25% as singletons. These same records also appear under a second study, on T cells of mothers and their children.

The specimen was blood. This TCR was sampled from a boy under 18 in good health. The chain recombines TRBV19 with TRBJ1-2; TRBD1 aligns across 7 bases. CDR3 DNA sequence: TGTGCCAGTAGTATAGAGACAGGGCGGTTTGGCTACACCTTC. It translates to CASSIETGRFGYTF.